The rows below give T cell receptor beta chains drawn from one sample of a study of blood T cell repertoires in COVID-19. Sequenced by immunoSEQ multiplex PCR; TCRdb stores in-frame clones only, minus some. The profile shows about 500,000 clones, 75% to 90% of them singletons. The sample consisted of PBMCs or T cells enriched from blood (not recorded which). The receptors stem from a woman aged 18-30 years who had recovered from COVID-19. Each CDR3 is given with its conserved first and last residue. Fields, in order: CDR3 length, J gene, D gene, V gene, clone size, CDR3 DNA, CDR3 protein. A D gene is named only where the DNA matches it firmly. Where a row states a size, it is once, few, many or the class of an expanded clone; other rows omit it.

cdr3_length: 15; j_call: TRBJ1-2; d_call: TRBD1; v_call: TRBV25-1; clone_size: once; cdr3_nt: TGTGCCAGCAGTGAACCGACAGGGGCGAACTATGGCTACACCTTC; cdr3_aa: CASSEPTGANYGYTF
cdr3_length: 20; j_call: TRBJ2-3; d_call: -; v_call: TRBV2; clone_size: once; cdr3_nt: TGTGCCAGCAGTGAATACCACCCGAGGATGGGAGCGGACTACACAGATACGCAGTATTTT; cdr3_aa: CASSEYHPRMGADYTDTQYF
cdr3_length: 15; j_call: TRBJ1-5; d_call: -; v_call: TRBV30; clone_size: once; cdr3_nt: TGTGCCTGGAGTGTACCGTCCCGGGGCAATCAGCCCCAGCATTTT; cdr3_aa: CAWSVPSRGNQPQHF
cdr3_length: 13; j_call: TRBJ2-5; d_call: -; v_call: TRBV7-8; clone_size: -; cdr3_nt: TGTGCCAGCAGCTTCTTTGATGAGGAGACCCAGTACTTC; cdr3_aa: CASSFFDEETQYF
cdr3_length: 13; j_call: TRBJ2-7; d_call: TRBD2; v_call: TRBV2; clone_size: -; cdr3_nt: TGTGCCAGTCGGGGGGTCTCCGACTACGAGCAGTACTTC; cdr3_aa: CASRGVSDYEQYF
cdr3_length: 12; j_call: TRBJ1-1; d_call: -; v_call: TRBV12-5; clone_size: -; cdr3_nt: TGTGCTAGTGTACAGGGGAACACTGAAGCTTTCTTT; cdr3_aa: CASVQGNTEAFF
cdr3_length: 17; j_call: TRBJ2-6; d_call: -; v_call: TRBV5-6; clone_size: few; cdr3_nt: TGTGCCAGCAGCTTGGTTCGCGGCCTCTCTGGGGCCAACGTCCTGACTTTC; cdr3_aa: CASSLVRGLSGANVLTF
cdr3_length: 16; j_call: TRBJ2-7; d_call: -; v_call: TRBV18; clone_size: -; cdr3_nt: TGTGCCAGCTCACCCTCCGCGGGATCGAGCTCCTACGAGCAGTACTTC; cdr3_aa: CASSPSAGSSSYEQYF
cdr3_length: 14; j_call: TRBJ1-1; d_call: -; v_call: TRBV6-5; clone_size: few; cdr3_nt: TGTGCCAGCACCCAAGACAGGATGAACACTGAAGCTTTCTTT; cdr3_aa: CASTQDRMNTEAFF
cdr3_length: 15; j_call: TRBJ2-3; d_call: -; v_call: TRBV7-8; clone_size: -; cdr3_nt: TGTGCCAGCAGCTTCGGGCAGGGGTCCGGAGATACGCAGTATTTT; cdr3_aa: CASSFGQGSGDTQYF
cdr3_length: 14; j_call: TRBJ2-3; d_call: -; v_call: TRBV5-1; clone_size: -; cdr3_nt: TGCGCCAGCAGCTTGGGGCTAGATTCAGATACGCAGTATTTT; cdr3_aa: CASSLGLDSDTQYF
cdr3_length: 16; j_call: TRBJ2-7; d_call: -; v_call: TRBV4-1; clone_size: -; cdr3_nt: TGCGCCAGCAGGCTAGAAAAAGGAGTCGCAGCCTACGAGCAGTACTTC; cdr3_aa: CASRLEKGVAAYEQYF
cdr3_length: 13; j_call: TRBJ2-3; d_call: -; v_call: TRBV24-1; clone_size: -; cdr3_nt: TGTGCCACCAGTCCTCCTAGCACAGATACGCAGTATTTT; cdr3_aa: CATSPPSTDTQYF
cdr3_length: 14; j_call: TRBJ2-2; d_call: -; v_call: TRBV18; clone_size: -; cdr3_nt: TGTGCCAGCTCACCAAACTCCCTCGGCGGGGAGCTGTTTTTT; cdr3_aa: CASSPNSLGGELFF
cdr3_length: 16; j_call: TRBJ2-1; d_call: TRBD2; v_call: TRBV4-1; clone_size: -; cdr3_nt: TGCGCCAGCAGCCAAGATAGAGGACTAGCATACAATGAGCAGTTCTTC; cdr3_aa: CASSQDRGLAYNEQFF
cdr3_length: 14; j_call: TRBJ1-2; d_call: TRBD1; v_call: TRBV6-2/TRBV6-3; clone_size: -; cdr3_nt: TGTGCCAGCAGCCCGGACAGGATGAACTATGGCTACACCTTC; cdr3_aa: CASSPDRMNYGYTF
cdr3_length: 15; j_call: TRBJ1-2; d_call: TRBD1; v_call: TRBV19; clone_size: -; cdr3_nt: TGTGCCAGTAGCCCTGCGACAGGGCCGAACTATGGCTACACCTTC; cdr3_aa: CASSPATGPNYGYTF
cdr3_length: 14; j_call: TRBJ1-6; d_call: -; v_call: TRBV7-2; clone_size: -; cdr3_nt: TGTGCCAGCAGCCCCATCTTGGGCAATTCACCCCTCCACTTT; cdr3_aa: CASSPILGNSPLHF
cdr3_length: 12; j_call: TRBJ2-2; d_call: -; v_call: TRBV18; clone_size: -; cdr3_nt: TGTGCCAGCACCCAGGGGTCCGGGGAGCTGTTTTTT; cdr3_aa: CASTQGSGELFF
cdr3_length: 13; j_call: TRBJ2-1; d_call: -; v_call: TRBV5-1; clone_size: once; cdr3_nt: TGCGCCAGCAGCTTGGGACTAGAAAATGAGCAGTTCTTC; cdr3_aa: CASSLGLENEQFF
cdr3_length: 15; j_call: TRBJ2-1; d_call: TRBD1; v_call: TRBV5-1; clone_size: -; cdr3_nt: TGCGCCAGCAGCTTGGAAGGGACAGCACACAATGAGCAGTTCTTC; cdr3_aa: CASSLEGTAHNEQFF
cdr3_length: 16; j_call: TRBJ2-3; d_call: -; v_call: TRBV11-2; clone_size: -; cdr3_nt: TGTGCCAGCAGCTTAGGGAGACTTTCCTCCACAGATACGCAGTATTTT; cdr3_aa: CASSLGRLSSTDTQYF
cdr3_length: 17; j_call: TRBJ1-2; d_call: TRBD1; v_call: TRBV4-1; clone_size: -; cdr3_nt: TGCGCCAGCAGCCAAGATAGCAGGGGACAGGGATTCAGTGGCTACACCTTC; cdr3_aa: CASSQDSRGQGFSGYTF
cdr3_length: 16; j_call: TRBJ2-7; d_call: -; v_call: TRBV30; clone_size: -; cdr3_nt: TGTGCCTGGAGTGTAAAGTACGGCGGGGACGCCCACGAGCAGTACTTC; cdr3_aa: CAWSVKYGGDAHEQYF
cdr3_length: 17; j_call: TRBJ2-1; d_call: TRBD2; v_call: TRBV7-2; clone_size: -; cdr3_nt: TGTGCCAGCAGCTTAGCCGGGGGGAGTGAAGGAAGCAATGAGCAGTTCTTC; cdr3_aa: CASSLAGGSEGSNEQFF
cdr3_length: 13; j_call: TRBJ1-1; d_call: -; v_call: TRBV28; clone_size: -; cdr3_nt: TGTGCCAGCAGTTTAGAACTTAACACTGAAGCTTTCTTT; cdr3_aa: CASSLELNTEAFF
cdr3_length: 13; j_call: TRBJ1-4; d_call: -; v_call: TRBV5-6; clone_size: -; cdr3_nt: TGTGCCAGCAGCTTGGAGATGAGGGAGAAACTGTTTTTT; cdr3_aa: CASSLEMREKLFF
cdr3_length: 18; j_call: TRBJ1-2; d_call: -; v_call: TRBV27; clone_size: few; cdr3_nt: TGTGCCAGCAGTTTCGCGTGGGGTTGGGGCCCCTCCCCGTATGGCTACACCTTC; cdr3_aa: CASSFAWGWGPSPYGYTF
cdr3_length: 12; j_call: TRBJ1-3; d_call: -; v_call: TRBV30; clone_size: few; cdr3_nt: TGTGCCTGGAGCGCCAGAGGAAACACCATATATTTT; cdr3_aa: CAWSARGNTIYF
cdr3_length: 14; j_call: TRBJ2-3; d_call: TRBD2; v_call: TRBV4-2; clone_size: -; cdr3_nt: TGTGCCAGCAGCCGGGGGGGGAGCACAGATACGCAGTATTTT; cdr3_aa: CASSRGGSTDTQYF
cdr3_length: 18; j_call: TRBJ2-5; d_call: -; v_call: TRBV7-2; clone_size: -; cdr3_nt: TGTGCCAGCAGCTCCCCTTCGGGACCTGGGATGGGAGGAGAGACCCAGTACTTC; cdr3_aa: CASSSPSGPGMGGETQYF
cdr3_length: 17; j_call: TRBJ2-5; d_call: TRBD2; v_call: TRBV2; clone_size: -; cdr3_nt: TGTGCCAGCAGTGAGCCCGGGGGGGGCCTGATGTTAAAGACCCAGTACTTC; cdr3_aa: CASSEPGGGLMLKTQYF
cdr3_length: 11; j_call: TRBJ2-1; d_call: -; v_call: TRBV12-3/TRBV12-4; clone_size: -; cdr3_nt: TGTGCCAGCAGTTTAATAAATGAGCAGTTCTTC; cdr3_aa: CASSLINEQFF
cdr3_length: 11; j_call: TRBJ1-1; d_call: -; v_call: TRBV2; clone_size: -; cdr3_nt: TGTGCCAGCCGAGAGGGCACTGAAGCTTTCTTT; cdr3_aa: CASREGTEAFF
cdr3_length: 13; j_call: TRBJ1-2; d_call: TRBD1; v_call: TRBV6-5; clone_size: -; cdr3_nt: TGTGCCAGCAGTCGAACAGGGGTAAGAGGCTACACCTTC; cdr3_aa: CASSRTGVRGYTF
cdr3_length: 17; j_call: TRBJ1-5; d_call: TRBD1; v_call: TRBV23-1; clone_size: -; cdr3_nt: TGCGCCAGCAGCCGCCCTGACAGGGGGCAGGGCAATCAGCCCCAGCATTTT; cdr3_aa: CASSRPDRGQGNQPQHF
cdr3_length: 16; j_call: TRBJ1-1; d_call: TRBD1; v_call: TRBV4-1; clone_size: -; cdr3_nt: TGCGCCAGCAGCCAAGATCCGGCAGGGGGGAACACTGAAGCTTTCTTT; cdr3_aa: CASSQDPAGGNTEAFF
cdr3_length: 14; j_call: TRBJ1-6; d_call: TRBD1; v_call: TRBV28; clone_size: -; cdr3_nt: TGTGCCAGCAGTTTAGAGGGAAGGGGACAGGCAGCGCGCTTT; cdr3_aa: CASSLEGRGQAARF
cdr3_length: 14; j_call: TRBJ1-1; d_call: TRBD1; v_call: TRBV6-5; clone_size: -; cdr3_nt: TGTGCCAGCTGTCGACAGGGGGCGGGAACTGAAGCTTTCTTT; cdr3_aa: CASCRQGAGTEAFF
cdr3_length: 17; j_call: TRBJ1-5; d_call: -; v_call: TRBV4-1; clone_size: -; cdr3_nt: TGCGCCAGCAGCCAACTGCCTGGACTTGGGAGCAATCAGCCCCAGCATTTT; cdr3_aa: CASSQLPGLGSNQPQHF
cdr3_length: 13; j_call: TRBJ1-1; d_call: -; v_call: TRBV5-4; clone_size: -; cdr3_nt: TGTGCCAGCAGCTTGGCCGGGGTCCCTGAAGCTTTCTTT; cdr3_aa: CASSLAGVPEAFF
cdr3_length: 15; j_call: TRBJ2-7; d_call: -; v_call: TRBV5-6; clone_size: once; cdr3_nt: TGTGCCAGCAGCCCCCGGGGAGGAGGGACCTACGAGCAGTACTTC; cdr3_aa: CASSPRGGGTYEQYF
cdr3_length: 14; j_call: TRBJ2-7; d_call: TRBD2; v_call: TRBV7-9; clone_size: -; cdr3_nt: TGTGCCAGCAGCGACCGGGGGGTTAGCTACGAGCAGTACTTC; cdr3_aa: CASSDRGVSYEQYF
cdr3_length: 18; j_call: TRBJ2-3; d_call: -; v_call: TRBV25-1; clone_size: -; cdr3_nt: TGTGCCAGCAGTGAAGGGAGGCAGGCAGCTGCGGGCACAGATACGCAGTATTTT; cdr3_aa: CASSEGRQAAAGTDTQYF
cdr3_length: 15; j_call: TRBJ1-2; d_call: -; v_call: TRBV11-2; clone_size: -; cdr3_nt: TGTGCCAGCAGACCCGTTCGGGGGACCCCCTATGGCTACACCTTC; cdr3_aa: CASRPVRGTPYGYTF
cdr3_length: 14; j_call: TRBJ2-7; d_call: -; v_call: TRBV5-5; clone_size: -; cdr3_nt: TGTGCCAGCAGCTTCTGGGCCGAGGGCTACGAGCAGTACTTC; cdr3_aa: CASSFWAEGYEQYF
cdr3_length: 17; j_call: TRBJ2-2; d_call: TRBD1; v_call: TRBV27; clone_size: -; cdr3_nt: TGTGCCAGCAGTCCTTACGGGACAGGACTGAACACCGGGGAGCTGTTTTTT; cdr3_aa: CASSPYGTGLNTGELFF
cdr3_length: 13; j_call: TRBJ2-3; d_call: TRBD2; v_call: TRBV5-1; clone_size: -; cdr3_nt: TGCGCCAGCACGACTAGCGGGGGTTATACGCAGTATTTT; cdr3_aa: CASTTSGGYTQYF
cdr3_length: 14; j_call: TRBJ2-7; d_call: -; v_call: TRBV2; clone_size: -; cdr3_nt: TGTGCCAGCAGCCCGACCGGACTCTCCTACGAGCAGTACTTC; cdr3_aa: CASSPTGLSYEQYF
cdr3_length: 15; j_call: TRBJ2-3; d_call: -; v_call: TRBV18; clone_size: -; cdr3_nt: TGTGCCAGCTCACGGGGGGGGCTGGGTACAGATACGCAGTATTTT; cdr3_aa: CASSRGGLGTDTQYF
cdr3_length: 15; j_call: TRBJ2-7; d_call: -; v_call: TRBV5-1; clone_size: -; cdr3_nt: TGCGCCAGCAGCTATTGGCGGGGGCCCCCCTACGAGCAGTACTTC; cdr3_aa: CASSYWRGPPYEQYF
cdr3_length: 13; j_call: TRBJ2-7; d_call: TRBD1; v_call: TRBV25-1; clone_size: few; cdr3_nt: TGTGCCAGCACGGCGGGGACAGGGGCCGAGCAGTACTTC; cdr3_aa: CASTAGTGAEQYF
cdr3_length: 12; j_call: TRBJ1-2; d_call: -; v_call: TRBV30; clone_size: -; cdr3_nt: TGTGCCGGAGGAAGGGAAAACTATGGCTACACCTTC; cdr3_aa: CAGGRENYGYTF
cdr3_length: 12; j_call: TRBJ2-5; d_call: TRBD2; v_call: TRBV18; clone_size: -; cdr3_nt: TGTGCCAGCTCACCGACCGACGGGGGGGCGAACTTC; cdr3_aa: CASSPTDGGANF
cdr3_length: 14; j_call: TRBJ1-1; d_call: TRBD1; v_call: TRBV6-2/TRBV6-3; clone_size: once; cdr3_nt: TGTGCCAGCAGTCATGACAGGGAGGACACTGAAGCTTTCTTT; cdr3_aa: CASSHDREDTEAFF
cdr3_length: 12; j_call: TRBJ2-1; d_call: TRBD1; v_call: TRBV6-2/TRBV6-3; clone_size: -; cdr3_nt: TGTGCCAGCAGTAGCCGACAGGGACCGCAGTTCTTC; cdr3_aa: CASSSRQGPQFF
cdr3_length: 13; j_call: TRBJ2-5; d_call: -; v_call: TRBV5-4; clone_size: -; cdr3_nt: TGTGCCAGCAGCTTGTGGGCCCGGGAGACCCAGTACTTC; cdr3_aa: CASSLWARETQYF
cdr3_length: 16; j_call: TRBJ1-3; d_call: -; v_call: TRBV7-9; clone_size: -; cdr3_nt: TGTGCCAGCAGCTCTGTCGGGGGGGGATCTGGAAACACCATATATTTT; cdr3_aa: CASSSVGGGSGNTIYF
cdr3_length: 20; j_call: TRBJ1-3; d_call: TRBD1; v_call: TRBV5-1; clone_size: -; cdr3_nt: TGCGCCAGCAGCTTCGCTTCGCCGGGACAGGTTTACCCCTCTGGAAACACCATATATTTT; cdr3_aa: CASSFASPGQVYPSGNTIYF
cdr3_length: 16; j_call: TRBJ1-5; d_call: TRBD1; v_call: TRBV28; clone_size: -; cdr3_nt: TGTGCCAGCAGTTTATGGGGACAGGGGGCGGTTCAGCCCCAGCATTTT; cdr3_aa: CASSLWGQGAVQPQHF